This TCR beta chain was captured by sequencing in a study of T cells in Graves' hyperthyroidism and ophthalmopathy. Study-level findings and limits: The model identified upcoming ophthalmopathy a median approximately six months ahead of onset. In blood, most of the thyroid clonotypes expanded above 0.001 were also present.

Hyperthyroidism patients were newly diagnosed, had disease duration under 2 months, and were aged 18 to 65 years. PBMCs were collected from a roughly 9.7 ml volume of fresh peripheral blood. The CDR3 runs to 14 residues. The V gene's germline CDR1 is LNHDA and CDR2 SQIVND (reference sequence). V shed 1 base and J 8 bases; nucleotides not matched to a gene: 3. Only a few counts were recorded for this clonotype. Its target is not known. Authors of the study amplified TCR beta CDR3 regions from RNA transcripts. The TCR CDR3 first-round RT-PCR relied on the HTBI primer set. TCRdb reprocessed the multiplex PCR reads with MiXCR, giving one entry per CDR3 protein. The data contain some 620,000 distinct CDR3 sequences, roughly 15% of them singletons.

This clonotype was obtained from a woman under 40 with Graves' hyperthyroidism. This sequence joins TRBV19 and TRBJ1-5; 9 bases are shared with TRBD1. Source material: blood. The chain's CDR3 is CASSIGQGGEPQHF. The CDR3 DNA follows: TGTGCCAGTAGTATAGGACAGGGGGGTGAGCCCCAGCATTTT. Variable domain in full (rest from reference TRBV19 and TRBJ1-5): DGGITQSPKYLFRKEGQNVTLSCEQNLNHDAMYWYRQDPGQGLRLIYYSQIVNDFQKGDIAEGYSVSREKKESFPLTVTSAQKNPTAFYLCASSIGQGGEPQHFGDGTRLSIL.